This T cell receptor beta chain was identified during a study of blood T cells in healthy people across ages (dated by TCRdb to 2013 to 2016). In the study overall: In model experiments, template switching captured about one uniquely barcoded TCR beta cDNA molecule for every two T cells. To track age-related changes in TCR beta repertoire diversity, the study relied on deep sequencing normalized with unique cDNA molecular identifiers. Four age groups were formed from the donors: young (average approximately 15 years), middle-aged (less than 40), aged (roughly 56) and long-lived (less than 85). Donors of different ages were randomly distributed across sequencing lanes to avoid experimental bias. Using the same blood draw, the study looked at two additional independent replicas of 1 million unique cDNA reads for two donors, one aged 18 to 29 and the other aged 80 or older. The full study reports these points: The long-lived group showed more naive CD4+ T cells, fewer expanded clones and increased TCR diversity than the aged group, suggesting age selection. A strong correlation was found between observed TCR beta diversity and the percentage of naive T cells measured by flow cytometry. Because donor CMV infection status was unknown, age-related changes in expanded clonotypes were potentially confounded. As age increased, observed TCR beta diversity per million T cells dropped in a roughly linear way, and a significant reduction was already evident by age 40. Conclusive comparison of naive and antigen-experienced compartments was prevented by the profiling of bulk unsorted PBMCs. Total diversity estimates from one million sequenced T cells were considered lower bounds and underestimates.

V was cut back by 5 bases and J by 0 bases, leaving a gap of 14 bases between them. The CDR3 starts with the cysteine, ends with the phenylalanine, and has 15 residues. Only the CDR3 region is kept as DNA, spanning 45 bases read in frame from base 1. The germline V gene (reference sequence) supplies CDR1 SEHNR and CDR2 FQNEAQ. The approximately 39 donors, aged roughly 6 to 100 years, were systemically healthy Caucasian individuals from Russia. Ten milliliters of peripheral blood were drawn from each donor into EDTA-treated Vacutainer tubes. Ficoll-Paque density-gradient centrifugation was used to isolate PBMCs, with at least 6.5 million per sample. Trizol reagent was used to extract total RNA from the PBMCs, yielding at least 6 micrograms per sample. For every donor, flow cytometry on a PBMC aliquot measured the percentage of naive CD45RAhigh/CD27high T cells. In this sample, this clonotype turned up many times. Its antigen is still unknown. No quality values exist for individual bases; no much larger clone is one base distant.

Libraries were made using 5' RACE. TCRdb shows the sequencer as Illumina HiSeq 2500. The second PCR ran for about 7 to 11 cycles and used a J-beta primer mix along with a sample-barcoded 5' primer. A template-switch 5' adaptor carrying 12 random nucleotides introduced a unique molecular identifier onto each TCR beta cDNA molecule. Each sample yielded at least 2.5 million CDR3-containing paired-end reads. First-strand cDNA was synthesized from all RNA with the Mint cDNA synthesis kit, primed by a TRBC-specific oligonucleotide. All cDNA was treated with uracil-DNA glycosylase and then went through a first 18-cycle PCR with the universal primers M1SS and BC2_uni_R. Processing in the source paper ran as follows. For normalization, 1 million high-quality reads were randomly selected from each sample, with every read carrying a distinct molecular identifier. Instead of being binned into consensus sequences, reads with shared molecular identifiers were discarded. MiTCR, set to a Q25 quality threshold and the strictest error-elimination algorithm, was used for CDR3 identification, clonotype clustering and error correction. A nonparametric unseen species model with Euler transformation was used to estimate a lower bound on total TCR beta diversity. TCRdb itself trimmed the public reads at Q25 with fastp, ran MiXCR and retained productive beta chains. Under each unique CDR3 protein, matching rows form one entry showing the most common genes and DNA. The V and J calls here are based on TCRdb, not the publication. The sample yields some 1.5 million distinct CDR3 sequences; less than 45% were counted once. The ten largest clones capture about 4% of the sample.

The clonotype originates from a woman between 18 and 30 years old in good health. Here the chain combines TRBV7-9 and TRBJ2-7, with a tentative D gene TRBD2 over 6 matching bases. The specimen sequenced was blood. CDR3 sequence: CASSRTTSSSYEQYF. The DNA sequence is TGTGCCAGCAGCCGGACTACTTCGAGCTCCTACGAGCAGTACTTC.